The clone carrying this T cell receptor beta chain has just one count. This record comes from a study of PD-1 blockade in mismatch repair-deficient tumors. Trimming left V 2 bases short and J 6 bases short, with 8 bases between. The CDR3 has 12 residues. Germline V lookup: CDR1 PRHDT, CDR2 FYEKMQ (reference sequence). Clones were read by immunoSEQ multiplex PCR, and TCRdb kept only the in-frame ones, dropping some. Here the sample spans over 20,000 clones, under 85% being singletons. The material was peripheral blood, obtained 12 weeks after starting pembrolizumab. This TCR was sampled from an adult with mismatch repair-deficient cancer. V is TRBV13 and J is TRBJ2-7; a possible D gene is TRBD1 (5 bases). The CDR3 nucleotides are TGTGCCAGCAGCTTACAGGGCGGCGAGCAGTACTTC. As protein: CASSLQGGEQYF.